The 24 T cell receptor beta chains listed next were all sequenced from one sample in a study of blood T cell repertoires in COVID-19. Here immunoSEQ multiplex PCR was the method, and the copy in TCRdb shows in-frame clones only, minus some. The sample carries around 370,000 clones, 90% to 95% recorded once. What was sequenced was peripheral blood. The receptor source for this set is a woman between 18 and 30 years old who had recovered from COVID-19.

The chain is built from TRBV18 and TRBJ2-7, with D maybe TRBD2 (6 bases). CDR1 and CDR2 from the germline V gene are KGHSH and LQKENI. The length of the CDR3 is 15 residues. Trimming took off 3 bases at V and 2 bases at J, with 14 bases between the two ends. The DNA for the CDR3 is TGTGCCAGCTCACCTCTCGCGGGAACCCCCTACGAGCAGTACGTC. Protein: CASSPLAGTPYEQYV.

The V and J genes are TRBV3-1 (or the pseudogene TRBV3-2) and TRBJ1-2, with D unresolved. There are 11 residues in the CDR3. CDR1 and CDR2 from the germline V gene are LGHDT and YNNKEL (reference sequence). Trimming shortened V by 1 base and J by 7 bases, and 4 bases separated the two germline ends. DNA for the CDR3: TGTGCCAGCAGCCAAGTATCTGGCTACACCTTC. Translation gives CASSQVSGYTF.

CDR3 region: CASSPGTAVAKNIQYF. In DNA, the CDR3 is TGTGCCAGCAGCCCAGGGACAGCCGTAGCCAAAAACATTCAGTACTTC. This chain links TRBV7-8 with TRBJ2-4; 7 bases align to TRBD1. This CDR3 has 16 residues. CDR1 is SGHVS and CDR2 is FQNEAQ in the germline V gene. Losses at the gene ends were 5 bases for V and 0 bases for J; bases not matched to a gene: 7.

The rearrangement joins TRBV7-2 to TRBJ1-1; D gene unclear. The germline V gene has CDR1 SGHTA and CDR2 FQGNSA. Trimming left V 2 bases short and J 0 bases short, with 10 bases between. The CDR3 loop spans 15 amino acids. In nucleotides, the CDR3 is TGTGCCAGCAGCTTATTGGTGGCCATGAACACTGAAGCTTTCTTT. Protein sequence: CASSLLVAMNTEAFF.

The gene calls are TRBV6-4 and TRBJ1-5, with 7 bases aligning to TRBD1. With V trimmed by 6 bases and J by 1 base, 3 bases remained unmatched. Germline values: CDR1 MRHNA, CDR2 SNTAGT. The CDR3 consists of 14 residues. The CDR3 spells CASRPRGSNQPQHF. The CDR3 nucleotides are TGTGCCAGCAGGCCCAGGGGGAGCAATCAGCCCCAGCATTTT.

The CDR3 loop reads CASSQDVAGDTGELFF. DNA for the CDR3: TGCGCCAGCAGCCAGGACGTAGCGGGAGACACCGGGGAGCTGTTTTTT. V and J are TRBV4-3 and TRBJ2-2, with 9 nucleotides matching TRBD2. Germline V gene sequence: CDR1 LGHNA, CDR2 YSLEER. This CDR3 has 16 residues. V trimming: 3 bases; J trimming: 3 bases; junction bases outside the gene matches: 5.

This clone showed up just once. The chain recombines TRBV7-8 with TRBJ2-6; no clear D gene. The CDR3 loop spans 18 amino acids. Germline V gives CDR1 SGHVS, CDR2 FQNEAQ. Trimming pared 5 bases from V and 0 bases from J, leaving 17 bases between. CDR3 coding DNA: TGTGCCAGCAGCATACGTAGGCAGGCCAGCTCTGGGGCCAACGTCCTGACTTTC. Encoded protein: CASSIRRQASSGANVLTF.

This clone was seen more than once but under ten times. The V and J genes are TRBV24-1 and TRBJ1-5; D not certain. Germline CDR1 and CDR2: KGHDR and SFDVKD. The CDR3 consists of 14 residues. Trimming removed 9 bases from V and 3 bases from J, with 14 bases in between. In DNA form, the CDR3 reads TGTGCCACCCGGGGAGCTGGGCTCAATCAGCCCCAGCATTTT. Its translation: CATRGAGLNQPQHF.

This clone has a single count. J is TRBJ2-3 and V is TRBV11-2, with 8 bases aligning to TRBD2. The CDR3 is made up of 15 amino acids. The V gene's germline CDR1 is SGHAT and CDR2 FQNNGV. V lost 5 bases and J lost 4; bases outside the gene matches: 8. CDR3 sequence: CASSLGGGTADTQYF. The CDR3, as DNA: TGTGCCAGCAGCCTCGGGGGGGGGACGGCAGATACGCAGTATTTT.

The J gene is TRBJ1-2, the V gene TRBV15; TRBD1 matches at 8 bases. Germline V gene data show CDR1 as LNHNV and CDR2 as YYDKDF (reference sequence). Germline trimming cut 0 bases from V and 8 bases from J; bases unmatched to any gene: 8. CDR3 length equals 15 residues. CDR3 sequence: CATSRDRGQGRGYTF. CDR3 bases: TGTGCCACCAGCAGAGACCGTGGACAGGGAAGGGGCTACACCTTC. The full variable domain, its missing parts supplied by reference TRBV15 and TRBJ1-2, is DAMVIQNPRYQVTQFGKPVTLSCSQTLNHNVMYWYQQKSSQAPKLLFHYYDKDFNNEADTPDNFQSRRPNTSFCFLDIRSPGLGDTAMYLCATSRDRGQGRGYTFGSGTRLTVV.

This chain links TRBV27 with TRBJ2-1, with TRBD2 identical over 8 bases. Germline values: CDR1 MNHEY, CDR2 SMNVEV (reference sequence). Trimming took 3 bases from V and 7 from J; bases not matched to a gene: 2. The CDR3 loop spans 13 amino acids. CDR3 residues: CASSFGRANEQFF. The CDR3 DNA reads TGTGCCAGCAGTTTCGGGAGGGCTAATGAGCAGTTCTTC.

The genes are TRBV19 and TRBJ1-1, with a possible D match to TRBD1 (6 bases). V was shortened by 5 bases and J by 7 bases, with 14 bases between the two germline ends. The CDR3 totals 13 residues. Germline V lookup: CDR1 LNHDA, CDR2 SQIVND (reference sequence). The CDR3 spells CASSSAGASEAFF. In DNA form, the CDR3 reads TGTGCCAGTAGTTCCGCGGGGGCAAGTGAAGCTTTCTTT.

This chain links TRBV13 with TRBJ2-3; 7 nucleotides match TRBD2. CDR3 length equals 15 residues. Trimming at V came to 1 base and at J to 6 bases, leaving 7 bases not matched to a gene. Germline CDR1 reads PRHDT; CDR2 reads FYEKMQ (reference sequence). The CDR3 here is CASSLAQRDMDTQYF. CDR3 DNA sequence: TGTGCCAGCAGCTTAGCCCAGCGGGATATGGATACGCAGTATTTT.

The J gene is TRBJ2-5, the V gene TRBV7-9; the match to TRBD2 covers 7 bases. V was pared by 1 base and J by 5 bases, with 10 bases of the junction left unmatched. CDR3 size: 16 residues. CDR1 and CDR2 from the germline V gene are SEHNR and FQNEAQ (reference sequence). The CDR3 is CASSLGGGGSGETQYF. The CDR3 DNA sequence: TGTGCCAGCAGCTTAGGCGGTGGCGGGAGCGGGGAGACCCAGTACTTC. Filled out from reference TRBV7-9 and TRBJ2-5, the complete variable domain reads DTGVSQNPRHKITKRGQNVTFRCDPISEHNRLYWYRQTLGQGPEFLTYFQNEAQLEKSRLLSDRFSAERPKGSFSTLEIQRTEQGDSAMYLCASSLGGGGSGETQYFGPGTRLLVL.

This chain links TRBV5-5 with TRBJ2-4; 7 bases agree with TRBD1. Germline CDR1 SGHKS, CDR2 YYEKEE (reference sequence). The CDR3 extends over 15 amino acids. V dropped 4 bases and J dropped 0; count of bases not matched to a gene: 4. This CDR3 is CASSGQVLAKNIQYF. The CDR3 DNA sequence: TGTGCCAGCAGCGGACAGGTCCTAGCCAAAAACATTCAGTACTTC. Full variable domain (missing parts from reference TRBV5-5 and TRBJ2-4): DAGVTQSPTHLIKTRGQQVTLRCSPISGHKSVSWYQQVLGQGPQFIFQYYEKEERGRGNFPDRFSARQFPNYSSELNVNALLLGDSALYLCASSGQVLAKNIQYFGAGTRLSVL.

DNA of the CDR3: TGTGCCAGCAGCTTAACTTCCGGACAAAAATATGGCTACACCTTC. Protein sequence: CASSLTSGQKYGYTF. This chain joins TRBV7-9 and TRBJ1-2; TRBD1 is a possible D gene (5 bases). Trimming took 2 bases from V and 5 from J, leaving 15 bases between them. The CDR3 has 15 amino acids. Germline CDR1 reads SEHNR; CDR2 reads FQNEAQ (reference sequence).

This rearrangement joins TRBV6-1 to TRBJ2-3; TRBD2 matches 12 bases. The CDR3 runs 22 residues. V lost 0 bases, J lost 4 bases, and 20 bases stayed unmatched. Looked up from germline, CDR1 is MNHNS and CDR2 is SASEGT. CDR3 nucleotides: TGTGCCAGCAGTGAAGCGCTTCATGGGACTAGCGGGCCATATCGCCGGGCAGATACGCAGTATTTT. Translating it yields CASSEALHGTSGPYRRADTQYF.

V gene TRBV3-1 (or the pseudogene TRBV3-2) combines with J gene TRBJ2-5; D is perhaps TRBD1 (5 bases). The V gene lost 4 bases and the J gene lost 2 bases, with 17 bases spanning the gap. The germline V gene has CDR1 LGHDT and CDR2 YNNKEL (reference sequence). The length of the CDR3 is 16 residues. The CDR3 reads CASSLHRRQKQETQYF. The DNA of the CDR3 is TGTGCCAGCAGCCTCCACAGACGACAGAAGCAAGAGACCCAGTACTTC.

The chain has TRBV5-1 and TRBJ1-1; D call uncertain. The germline gives CDR1 SGHRS, CDR2 YFSETQ. The CDR3 covers 12 residues. Trimming cost V 0 bases and J 8 bases, with 8 bases left between them. CDR3 sequence: CASSLGSGEAFF. DNA for the CDR3: TGCGCCAGCAGCTTGGGGTCGGGAGAAGCTTTCTTT.

This chain connects TRBV27 to TRBJ1-6; 8 positions match TRBD1. The CDR3 is 15 residues long. Germline V gene data show CDR1 as MNHEY and CDR2 as SMNVEV (reference sequence). The junction had 9 bases not matched to a gene; V was cut back by 6 bases and J by 8 bases. The CDR3 spells CASSLGRQGYSPLHF. The CDR3 DNA follows: TGTGCCAGCAGCCTAGGGCGACAGGGGTATTCACCCCTCCACTTT.

The chain carries TRBV7-2 and TRBJ2-6; 10 nucleotides align to TRBD2. The CDR3 is 18 amino acids. Per the germline V gene, CDR1 is SGHTA and CDR2 is FQGNSA. The V segment lost 3 bases and the J segment 0 bases; nucleotides outside the gene matches: 5. Here the CDR3 DNA reads TGTGCCAGCAGCTTGACTAGCGGGTTTCTCTCTGGGGCCAACGTCCTGACTTTC. Its translation: CASSLTSGFLSGANVLTF. Complete variable domain (other parts from reference TRBV7-2 and TRBJ2-6): GAGVSQSPSNKVTEKGKDVELRCDPISGHTALYWYRQSLGQGLEFLIYFQGNSAPDKSGLPSDRFSAERTGGSVSTLTIQRTQQEDSAVYLCASSLTSGFLSGANVLTFGAGSRLTVL.

There are a few counts of this clone. The J gene is TRBJ2-3, the V gene TRBV5-7; D remains ambiguous. TRBV5-7 is given ORF status, its function remaining uncertain. CDR3 length: 14 amino acids. Trimming stripped 1 base from V and 1 base from J, with 7 bases between. Written as DNA, the CDR3 is TGTGCCAGCAGCTTGTTCCAGGGCACAGATACGCAGTATTTT. It yields the protein CASSLFQGTDTQYF.

This chain uses TRBV30 with TRBJ2-1; perhaps TRBD2 as D (6 bases). Germline V gene lookup returns CDR1 GTSNPN and CDR2 SVGIG (reference sequence). Trimming removed 4 bases at V and 7 bases at J, with 26 bases between. The CDR3 is 17 residues long. The CDR3 here is CAWTAKGGTEDFNEQFF. In DNA, the CDR3 is TGTGCCTGGACCGCGAAAGGAGGGACCGAAGACTTTAATGAGCAGTTCTTC.

This chain connects TRBV11-3 to TRBJ2-1; 14 nucleotides line up with TRBD2. The V and J ends lost 4 bases and 6 bases, in that order; junction bases with no gene match: 11. The CDR3 extends over 18 amino acids. Germline lookup yields CDR1 SGHNT and CDR2 YENEEA. The CDR3 coding sequence is TGTGCCAGCAGCTACAGGACTAGCGGGAGGCCCCTGGCCAATGAGCAGTTCTTC. Translating gives CASSYRTSGRPLANEQFF. The complete variable domain, with remaining parts taken from reference TRBV11-3 and TRBJ2-1, reads EAGVVQSPRYKIIEKKQPVAFWCNPISGHNTLYWYLQNLGQGPELLIRYENEEAVDDSQLPKDRFSAERLKGVDSTLKIQPAELGDSAVYLCASSYRTSGRPLANEQFFGPGTRLTVL.